This TCR beta chain was identified during a study of blood T cell repertoires in COVID-19. Study overall: The study drew acute and convalescent COVID-19 samples from the United States, Italy and Spain. Sample material is recorded as cDNA or gDNA derived from T cells, B-cell-depleted T cells, or PBMCs.

Original processing methods: Amplification of reference gene primers provided the estimated nucleated cell counts. The table came from immunoSEQ multiplex PCR; TCRdb's copy has only in-frame clones and leaves some out. The V and J calls and the clone size are those of that table, but D and trimming were determined from the DNA. The sample holds 150,000 to 200,000 clones; roughly 80% are singletons and the top ten take about 7.8%. This CDR3 has 15 residues. V gave up 5 bases and J gave up 2 bases; unmatched junction bases: 6. Germline CDR1 and CDR2: MNHEY and SMNVEV (reference sequence). This clone occurred a few times.

The chain carries TRBV27 and TRBJ2-3; 8 bases fit TRBD2. This TCR was sampled from a man aged 55 to 70 with acute or convalescent COVID-19. The source material was peripheral blood. The CDR3 nucleotides are TGTGCCAGCAGTCAGATAGCGGGAAACACAGATACGCAGTATTTT. Protein: CASSQIAGNTDTQYF.